Listed below are T cell receptor beta chains from one sample, sequenced in a study of shared clonotypes between healthy human individuals. Measured with immunoSEQ multiplex PCR; TCRdb has only the in-frame clones, and not every one. The repertoire includes under 2,500,000 clones, approximately 94% of them detected once, and approximately 0.13% sits in the top ten. The sequencing input was naive CD4+ T cells sorted from blood. The origin of the receptors is a man in his late teens or twenties in good health. CDR3s include the opening cysteine and the closing phenylalanine or tryptophan. The D gene is left open where the match is weak. The size field is filled for only some rows; it gives once, few, many or a size class.

j_call v_call d_call clone_size cdr3_nt cdr3_aa
TRBJ2-3 TRBV7-2 TRBD2 once TGTGCCAGCAGCTTAACCCGGGACTACACAGATACGCAGTATTTT CASSLTRDYTDTQYF
TRBJ2-7 TRBV9 NA NA TGTGCCAGCAGCTCCTCCTTGGAGGGGCCTACCTACGAGCAGTACTTC CASSSSLEGPTYEQYF
TRBJ2-3 TRBV5-1 NA NA TGCGCCAGCAGCACGCGGGACGGGAACACAGATACGCAGTATTTT CASSTRDGNTDTQYF
TRBJ2-1 TRBV29-1 TRBD2 once TGCAGCGTTGACTCCGGGGGAAGCGGACTAGGGGATGAGCAGTTCTTC CSVDSGGSGLGDEQFF
TRBJ2-3 TRBV28 NA NA TGTGCCAGCAGAGCAGGACAGAAAACAGATACGCAGTATTTT CASRAGQKTDTQYF
TRBJ2-1 TRBV10-3 TRBD2 NA TGTGCCATCAGTGGGACTAGCGGGGGGGATGAGCAGTTCTTC CAISGTSGGDEQFF
TRBJ1-5 TRBV10-3 NA NA TGTGCCATCAGTGAGTCGAGCCGGGAGCCCCAGCATTTT CAISESSREPQHF
TRBJ2-7 TRBV27 TRBD1 NA TGTGCCAGCAGATCATCGGACAGGCCATGGAGTTGGGACGAGCAGTACTTC CASRSSDRPWSWDEQYF
TRBJ2-1 TRBV6-1 NA NA TGTGCCAGCAACTACAGGGATATTGAGCAGTTCTTC CASNYRDIEQFF
TRBJ1-5 TRBV9 NA NA TGTGCCAGCAGCGTAGGTTTCAATCAGCCCCAGCATTTT CASSVGFNQPQHF
TRBJ1-6 TRBV5-1 NA NA TGCGCCAGCAGCTTGGAAGGGCTAGGTTCACCCCTCCACTTT CASSLEGLGSPLHF
TRBJ1-1 TRBV10-3 NA NA TGTGCCATCAGTGAGAGGGGTCTGGCGAACACTGAAGCTTTCTTT CAISERGLANTEAFF
TRBJ2-2 TRBV6-5 NA once TGTGCCAGCCAACGAGGGGTTCCCGGGGAGCTGTTTTTT CASQRGVPGELFF
TRBJ2-3 TRBV25-1 TRBD2 NA TGTGCCAGCAGTGAACTAGCGGGAGTGGCAGATACGCAGTATTTT CASSELAGVADTQYF
TRBJ2-5 TRBV27 TRBD2 NA TGTGCCAGCAGGGAGTGGGGGGGACGGGAGACCCAGTACTTC CASREWGGRETQYF
TRBJ2-3 TRBV6-1 NA NA TGTGCCAGCAGTGCTCACACAGATACGCAGTATTTT CASSAHTDTQYF
TRBJ1-1 TRBV7-9 TRBD1 once TGTGCCAGCAGCTCCCTCTCCGGACAGGTTGAAGCTTTCTTT CASSSLSGQVEAFF
TRBJ2-1 TRBV4-1 NA NA TGCGCCAGCAGCCCCGAGCAGGGGTGGCGCAATGAGCAGTTCTTC CASSPEQGWRNEQFF
TRBJ1-5 TRBV5-1 NA once TGCGCCAGCAGCCCCGAGGGGAATCAGCCCCAGCATTTT CASSPEGNQPQHF
TRBJ2-2 TRBV7-9 TRBD1 NA TGTGCCAGCAGCCCGGGGACAGGGTTACTGTACGGGGAGCTGTTTTTT CASSPGTGLLYGELFF
TRBJ2-7 TRBV19 TRBD1 NA TGTGCCAGTAGTGTCGGACAGGGATTCGAGCAGTACTTC CASSVGQGFEQYF
TRBJ1-6 TRBV25-1 NA NA TGTGCCAGCAGTGAATACAGTCTCTATGATTCACCCCTCCACTTT CASSEYSLYDSPLHF
TRBJ1-3 TRBV12-5 NA NA TGTGCTAGTGGTCCGGACGGGACATGGGGAAACACCATATATTTT CASGPDGTWGNTIYF
TRBJ1-6 TRBV28 NA NA TGTGCCAGTCTCACTCAGAGCTCCTATAATTCACCCCTCCACTTT CASLTQSSYNSPLHF
TRBJ2-7 TRBV10-1 TRBD1 once TGCGCCAGCAGTGACGGGACAGGCTACGAGCAGTACTTC CASSDGTGYEQYF
TRBJ2-2 TRBV6-5 NA NA TGTGCCAGCAGTTACTCAACCTTCCCCCCCGGGGAGCTGTTTTTT CASSYSTFPPGELFF
TRBJ2-7 TRBV7-2 NA NA TGTGCCAGCAGCTTAGACCGCGAGCAGTACTTC CASSLDREQYF
TRBJ1-6 TRBV7-9 NA NA TGTGCCAGCAGCTATGCCGGGGACCCGAATTCACCCCTCCACTTT CASSYAGDPNSPLHF
TRBJ2-7 TRBV7-9 NA NA TGTGCCAGCAGCTTAGCGGTTGGTCACTACGAGCAGTACTTC CASSLAVGHYEQYF
TRBJ2-5 TRBV5-4 NA NA TGTGCCAGCAGCAGGAGCCAAGAGACCCAGTACTTC CASSRSQETQYF
TRBJ1-5 TRBV28 TRBD1 NA TGTGCCAGCAGTTTAGGGGACAGGGCTAAACAGCCCCAGCATTTT CASSLGDRAKQPQHF
TRBJ2-1 TRBV11-2 NA NA TGTGCCAGCAGCTTAGAAGGTCTCCAGAGCTCCTACAATGAGCAGTTCTTC CASSLEGLQSSYNEQFF
TRBJ1-4 TRBV9 NA once TGTGCCAGCACACGATTCGGGGGGGAGAGTGAAAAACTGTTTTTT CASTRFGGESEKLFF
TRBJ1-5 TRBV11-1 TRBD1 NA TGTGCCTTAACAGGGGAGCCCGGGGGGAATAATCAGCCCCAGCATTTT CALTGEPGGNNQPQHF
TRBJ2-3 TRBV18 NA NA TGTGCCAGCTCACCCGCGAACAGGGAGCCGATCTATGGCACAGATACGCAGTATTTT CASSPANREPIYGTDTQYF
TRBJ1-3 TRBV14 NA NA TGTGCCAGCAGCCAAGTAGCCGTCTCTGGAAACACCATATATTTT CASSQVAVSGNTIYF
TRBJ1-2 TRBV7-2 TRBD1 NA TGTGCCAGCAGCTTAGGGGGGACAGCTCATACGTCCTACACCTTC CASSLGGTAHTSYTF
TRBJ2-5 TRBV18 NA NA TGTGCCAGCTCACCACGATCGGGGGAGGAGGAGACCCAGTACTTC CASSPRSGEEETQYF
TRBJ2-7 TRBV7-2 TRBD2 NA TGTGCCAGCAGCTTAGCGGGGCGGGAGTACTCCTACGAGCAGTACTTC CASSLAGREYSYEQYF
TRBJ2-3 TRBV4-1 NA NA TGCGCCAGCAGCCAAGGTCTTATCGGACAGCGGCAAACGGATACGCAGTATTTT CASSQGLIGQRQTDTQYF
TRBJ2-7 TRBV30 NA NA TGTGCCTGGAGTGACCTCGACGAGCAGTACTTC CAWSDLDEQYF
TRBJ2-5 TRBV19 TRBD2 NA TGTGCCAGTAGCCGGGAGGGCCCGATAGAGACCCAGTACTTC CASSREGPIETQYF
TRBJ2-5 TRBV2 NA NA TGTGCCAGCAGTGTTCGAAGGCAAGAGACCCAGTACTTC CASSVRRQETQYF
TRBJ2-7 TRBV6-5 NA NA TGTGCCAGCAGGAAGACTAGTTACGAGCAGTACTTC CASRKTSYEQYF
TRBJ1-2 TRBV25-1 NA NA TGTGCCAGCAGTGAATTAACAGGCGAAGTCTATGGCTACACCTTC CASSELTGEVYGYTF
TRBJ2-2 TRBV11-2 TRBD2 NA TGTGCCAGCAGCGCGCGGGGGACCGGGGAGCTGTTTTTT CASSARGTGELFF
TRBJ2-5 TRBV30 NA NA TGTGCCTGGTCCCCGGGCCGGTGGGAGACCCAGTACTTC CAWSPGRWETQYF
TRBJ1-1 TRBV27 TRBD1 NA TGTGCCAGCAGTGACAGGGCCACTGAAGCTTTCTTT CASSDRATEAFF
TRBJ1-2 TRBV28 TRBD1 NA TGTGCCAGCAGGGTCGGACAGGGGACCTATGGCTACACCTTC CASRVGQGTYGYTF
TRBJ1-3 TRBV2 NA NA TGTGCCAGCAGTGAAGCTTGGTCGGGCTCTGGAAACACCATATATTTT CASSEAWSGSGNTIYF
TRBJ1-5 TRBV27 NA NA TGTGCCAGCAGGAAAAGGGAGGGCACGGACAATCAGCCCCAGCATTTT CASRKREGTDNQPQHF
TRBJ2-7 TRBV19 NA NA TGTGCCAGTACGTCAGGGCTAGCCCCCTACGAGCAGTACTTC CASTSGLAPYEQYF
TRBJ1-1 TRBV29-1 NA NA TGCAGCGTTGCCAACTTCCCGGGCGGTGAAGCTTTCTTT CSVANFPGGEAFF
TRBJ1-2 TRBV30 NA few TGTGCCTGGACCCCGCGGGTCAAGAACTATGGCTACACCTTC CAWTPRVKNYGYTF
TRBJ1-2 TRBV5-4 NA NA TGTGCCAGCAGCTTGGATAGCTTCTATGGCTACACCTTC CASSLDSFYGYTF
TRBJ2-7 TRBV5-6 TRBD1 NA TGTGCCAGCAGCTTACAGGGGCCCGAACGATTCTTCCCCTACGAGCAGTACTTC CASSLQGPERFFPYEQYF
TRBJ2-7 TRBV6-1 TRBD1 NA TGTGCCAGCAGAAGGACAGGGAGCTCCTACGAGCAGTACTTC CASRRTGSSYEQYF
TRBJ2-7 TRBV10-1 TRBD2 once TGCGCCAGCAGTGAGTCGGCGGGAGGAACCTACGAGCAGTACTTC CASSESAGGTYEQYF
TRBJ2-3 TRBV9 TRBD2 NA TGTGCCAGCAGCGTAGCGGGTAGCGGGAGCACAGATACGCAGTATTTT CASSVAGSGSTDTQYF
TRBJ2-2 TRBV19 TRBD1 NA TGTGCCAGTAGGACAGGGGCGCGTATCACCGGGGAGCTGTTTTTT CASRTGARITGELFF